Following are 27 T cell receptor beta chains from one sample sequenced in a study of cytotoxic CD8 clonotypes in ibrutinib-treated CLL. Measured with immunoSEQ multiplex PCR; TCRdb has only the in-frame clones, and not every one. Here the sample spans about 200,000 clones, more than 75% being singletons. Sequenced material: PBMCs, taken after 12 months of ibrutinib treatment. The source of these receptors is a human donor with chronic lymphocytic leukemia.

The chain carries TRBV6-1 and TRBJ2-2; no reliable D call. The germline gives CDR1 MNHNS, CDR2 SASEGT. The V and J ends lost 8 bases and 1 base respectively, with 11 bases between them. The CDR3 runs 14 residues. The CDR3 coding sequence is TGTGCCAGCCTGTGGGCGGTGAACACCGGGGAGCTGTTTTTT. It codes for CASLWAVNTGELFF.

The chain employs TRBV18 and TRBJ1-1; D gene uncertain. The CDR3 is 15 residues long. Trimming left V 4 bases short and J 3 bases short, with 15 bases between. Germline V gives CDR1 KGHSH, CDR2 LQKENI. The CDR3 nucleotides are TGTGCCAGCTCACAGGCGGCATCAGCGTACACTGAAGCTTTCTTT. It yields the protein CASSQAASAYTEAFF. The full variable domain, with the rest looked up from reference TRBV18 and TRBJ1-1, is NAGVMQNPRHLVRRRGQEARLRCSPMKGHSHVYWYRQLPEEGLKFMVYLQKENIIDESGMPKERFSAEFPKEGPSILRIQQVVRGDSAAYFCASSQAASAYTEAFFGQGTRLTVV.

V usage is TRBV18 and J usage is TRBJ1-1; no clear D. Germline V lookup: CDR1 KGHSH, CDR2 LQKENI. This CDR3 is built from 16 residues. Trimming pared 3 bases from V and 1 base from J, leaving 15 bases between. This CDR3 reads CASSPQELKGNTEAFF. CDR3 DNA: TGTGCCAGCTCACCCCAGGAGCTAAAGGGGAACACTGAAGCTTTCTTT.

CDR3 residues: CASSLTNPGASGYTF. CDR3 in DNA: TGCGCCAGCAGCTTGACTAACCCAGGGGCGAGTGGCTACACCTTC. The V gene is TRBV5-1, the J gene TRBJ1-2; D might be TRBD1 (6 bases). In germline, CDR1 is SGHRS, CDR2 YFSETQ. The CDR3 is 15 residues long. Trimming pared 1 base from V and 7 bases from J, leaving 17 bases between.

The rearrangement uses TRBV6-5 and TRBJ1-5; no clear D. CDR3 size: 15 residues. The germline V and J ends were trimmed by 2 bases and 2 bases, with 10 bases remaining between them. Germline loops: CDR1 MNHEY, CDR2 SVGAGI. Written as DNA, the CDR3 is TGTGCCAGCAGTTACGATCCCCGGGGCAATCAGCCCCAGCATTTT. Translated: CASSYDPRGNQPQHF.

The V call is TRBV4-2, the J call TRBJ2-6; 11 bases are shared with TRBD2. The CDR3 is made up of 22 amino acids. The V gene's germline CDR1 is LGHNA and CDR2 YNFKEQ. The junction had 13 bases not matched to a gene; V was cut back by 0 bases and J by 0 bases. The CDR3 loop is CASSQEGPSGGPLTSGANVLTF. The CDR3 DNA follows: TGTGCCAGCAGCCAAGAGGGGCCTAGCGGGGGGCCCCTAACCTCTGGGGCCAACGTCCTGACTTTC.

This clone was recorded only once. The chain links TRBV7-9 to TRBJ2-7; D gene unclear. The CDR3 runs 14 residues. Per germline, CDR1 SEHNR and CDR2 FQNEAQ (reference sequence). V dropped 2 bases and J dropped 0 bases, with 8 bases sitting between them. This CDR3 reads CASSLNPSSYEQYF. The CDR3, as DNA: TGTGCCAGCAGCTTAAACCCAAGCTCCTACGAGCAGTACTTC.

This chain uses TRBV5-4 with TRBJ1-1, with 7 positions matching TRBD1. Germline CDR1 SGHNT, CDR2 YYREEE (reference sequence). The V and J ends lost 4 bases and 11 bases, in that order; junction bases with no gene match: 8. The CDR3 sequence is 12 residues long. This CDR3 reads CASSPAQGMAFF. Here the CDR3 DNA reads TGTGCCAGCAGCCCCGCACAGGGGATGGCTTTCTTT. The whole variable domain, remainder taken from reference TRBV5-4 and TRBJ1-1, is ETGVTQSPTHLIKTRGQQVTLRCSSQSGHNTVSWYQQALGQGPQFIFQYYREEENGRGNFPPRFSGLQFPNYSSELNVNALELDDSALYLCASSPAQGMAFFGQGTRLTVV.

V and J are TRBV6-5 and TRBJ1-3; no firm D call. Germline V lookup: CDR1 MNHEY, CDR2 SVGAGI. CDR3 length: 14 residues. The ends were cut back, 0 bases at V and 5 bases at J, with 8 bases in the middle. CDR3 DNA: TGTGCCAGCAGTTACTCGACGACAAGAAACACCATATATTTT. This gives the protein CASSYSTTRNTIYF.

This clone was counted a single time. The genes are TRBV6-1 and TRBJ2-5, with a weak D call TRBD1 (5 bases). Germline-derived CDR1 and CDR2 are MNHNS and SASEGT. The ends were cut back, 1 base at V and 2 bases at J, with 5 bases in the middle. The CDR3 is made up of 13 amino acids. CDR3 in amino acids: CASSEGQQETQYF. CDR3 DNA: TGTGCCAGCAGTGAAGGACAGCAAGAGACCCAGTACTTC.

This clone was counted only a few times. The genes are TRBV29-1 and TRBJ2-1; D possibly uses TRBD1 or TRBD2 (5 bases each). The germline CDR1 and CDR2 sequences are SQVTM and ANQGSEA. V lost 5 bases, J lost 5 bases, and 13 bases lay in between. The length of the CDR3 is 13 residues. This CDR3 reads CSVHNRRNNEQFF. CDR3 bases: TGCAGCGTTCACAACAGGAGGAACAATGAGCAGTTCTTC.

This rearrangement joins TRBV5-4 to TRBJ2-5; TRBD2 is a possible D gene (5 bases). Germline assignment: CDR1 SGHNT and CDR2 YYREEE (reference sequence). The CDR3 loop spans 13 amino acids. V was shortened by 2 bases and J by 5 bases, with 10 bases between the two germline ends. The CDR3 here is CASSFSPGETQYF. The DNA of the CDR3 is TGTGCCAGCAGCTTTTCACCGGGGGAGACCCAGTACTTC.

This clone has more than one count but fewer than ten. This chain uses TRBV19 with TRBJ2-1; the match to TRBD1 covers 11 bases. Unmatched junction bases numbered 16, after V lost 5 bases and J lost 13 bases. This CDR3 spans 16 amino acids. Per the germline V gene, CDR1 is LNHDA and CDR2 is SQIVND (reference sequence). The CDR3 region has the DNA TGTGCCAGTAGTGATACCCAGTCGACCGGGACAGGGGGACAGTTCTTC. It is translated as CASSDTQSTGTGGQFF.

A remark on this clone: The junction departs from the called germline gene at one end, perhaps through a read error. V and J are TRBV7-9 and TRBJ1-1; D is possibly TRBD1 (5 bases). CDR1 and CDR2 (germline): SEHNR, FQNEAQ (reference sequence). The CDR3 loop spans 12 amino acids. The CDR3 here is CASQGGYTESFF. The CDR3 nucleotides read TGTGCCAGCCAGGGTGGGTACACTGAATCTTTCTTT.

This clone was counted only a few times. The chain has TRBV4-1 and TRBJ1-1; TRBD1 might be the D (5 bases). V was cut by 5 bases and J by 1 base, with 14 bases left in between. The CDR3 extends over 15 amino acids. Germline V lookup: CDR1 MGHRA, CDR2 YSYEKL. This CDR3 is CASSDLGRRNTEAFF. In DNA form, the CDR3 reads TGCGCCAGCAGCGACCTGGGGCGGCGGAACACTGAAGCTTTCTTT.

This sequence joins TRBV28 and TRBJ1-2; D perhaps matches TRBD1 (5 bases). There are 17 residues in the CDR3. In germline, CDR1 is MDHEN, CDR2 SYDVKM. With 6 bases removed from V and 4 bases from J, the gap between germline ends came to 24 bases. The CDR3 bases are TGTGCCAGCAGCCAAAGGAGCTGGGGGGTGAGAGGCTATGGCTACACCTTC. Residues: CASSQRSWGVRGYGYTF.

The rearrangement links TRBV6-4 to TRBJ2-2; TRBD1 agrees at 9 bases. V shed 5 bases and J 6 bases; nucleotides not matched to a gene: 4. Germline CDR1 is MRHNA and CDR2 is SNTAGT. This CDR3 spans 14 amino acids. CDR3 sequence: CASSRTGASGELFF. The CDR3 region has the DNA TGTGCCAGCAGTAGGACAGGGGCGTCCGGGGAGCTGTTTTTT.

The CDR3 sequence is CASNGQIGNQPQHF. CDR3 in DNA: TGTGCCAGTAACGGACAGATCGGCAATCAGCCCCAGCATTTT. The chain uses TRBV19 and TRBJ1-5; D possibly corresponds to TRBD1 (6 bases). Germline V lookup: CDR1 LNHDA, CDR2 SQIVND (reference sequence). The V end lost 7 bases, the J end lost 2 bases, and 12 bases lay between the germline ends. The CDR3 spans 14 residues.

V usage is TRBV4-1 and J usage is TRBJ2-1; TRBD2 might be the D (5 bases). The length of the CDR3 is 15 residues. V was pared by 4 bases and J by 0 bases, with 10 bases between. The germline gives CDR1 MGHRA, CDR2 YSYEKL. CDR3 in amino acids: CASSPREGSYNEQFF. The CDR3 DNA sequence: TGCGCCAGCAGCCCCCGCGAGGGCTCCTACAATGAGCAGTTCTTC.

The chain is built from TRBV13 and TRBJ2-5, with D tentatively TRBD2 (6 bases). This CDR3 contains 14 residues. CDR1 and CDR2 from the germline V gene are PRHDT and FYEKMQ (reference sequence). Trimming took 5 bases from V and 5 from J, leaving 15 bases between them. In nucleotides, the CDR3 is TGTGCCAGCAGCCCGCGGGACCCCACTGAGACCCAGTACTTC. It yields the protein CASSPRDPTETQYF.

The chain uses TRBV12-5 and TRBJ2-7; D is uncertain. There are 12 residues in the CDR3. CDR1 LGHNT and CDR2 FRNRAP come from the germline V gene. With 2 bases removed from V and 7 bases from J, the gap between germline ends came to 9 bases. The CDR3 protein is CASGLPTGEQYF. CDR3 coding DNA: TGTGCTAGTGGTTTGCCCACTGGGGAGCAGTACTTC.

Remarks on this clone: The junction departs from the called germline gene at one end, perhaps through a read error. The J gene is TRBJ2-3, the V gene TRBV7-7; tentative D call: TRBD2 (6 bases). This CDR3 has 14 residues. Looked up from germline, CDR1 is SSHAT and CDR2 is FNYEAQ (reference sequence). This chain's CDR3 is CASSVGAGSDTQYF. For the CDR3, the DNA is TGTGCTAGCAGCGTAGGAGCGGGCTCAGATACGCAGTATTTT.

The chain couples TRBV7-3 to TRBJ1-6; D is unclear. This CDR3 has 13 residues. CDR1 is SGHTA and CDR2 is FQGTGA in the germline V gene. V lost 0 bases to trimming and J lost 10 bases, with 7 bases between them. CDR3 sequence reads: CASSLTGMSPLHF. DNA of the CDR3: TGTGCCAGCAGCTTAACAGGGATGTCACCCCTCCACTTT.

DNA for the CDR3: TGTGCCAGCACGTGGGGGGGTAATAGCAATCAGCCCCAGCATTTT. Its translation: CASTWGGNSNQPQHF. The chain combines TRBV6-1 with TRBJ1-5; weak D call: TRBD1 (5 bases). V lost 7 bases, J lost 0 bases, and 13 bases lay in between. Germline V gene data show CDR1 as MNHNS and CDR2 as SASEGT. The CDR3 extends over 15 amino acids.

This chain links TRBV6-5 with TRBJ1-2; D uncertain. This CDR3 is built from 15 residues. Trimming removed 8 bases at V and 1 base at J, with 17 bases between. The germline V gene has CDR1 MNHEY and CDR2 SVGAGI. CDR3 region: CASDKVDWDNYGYTF. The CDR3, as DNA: TGTGCCAGCGACAAGGTGGACTGGGATAACTATGGCTACACCTTC.

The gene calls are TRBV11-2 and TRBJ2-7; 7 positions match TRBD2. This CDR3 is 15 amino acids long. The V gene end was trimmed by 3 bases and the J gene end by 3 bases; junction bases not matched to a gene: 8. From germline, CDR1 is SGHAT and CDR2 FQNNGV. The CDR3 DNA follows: TGTGCCAGCAGCTTGGGGGGGACTAACTACTACGAGCAGTACTTC. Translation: CASSLGGTNYYEQYF.

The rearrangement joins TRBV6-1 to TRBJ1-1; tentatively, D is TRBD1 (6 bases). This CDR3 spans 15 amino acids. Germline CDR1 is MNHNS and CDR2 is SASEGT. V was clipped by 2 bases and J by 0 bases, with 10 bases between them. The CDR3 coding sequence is TGTGCCAGCAGTGAACCTGACAGGCTGAACACTGAAGCTTTCTTT. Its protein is CASSEPDRLNTEAFF.